This T cell receptor (beta chain) was recorded in a study of CD8 T cells in ankylosing spondylitis. Trimming stripped 4 bases from V and 0 bases from J, with 10 bases between. Germline V gene data show CDR1 as MNHEY and CDR2 as SVGAGI. This CDR3 is built from 15 residues. This clonotype has only a few counts. The antigen is not known. Overall study findings and caveats: Typical of ankylosing spondylitis blood, it appeared, was a TCR beta motif of under 10 highly homologous variants. Researchers reportedly found disease-linked clones significantly enriched in matched ankylosing spondylitis synovial fluid. Some of the motif variants had earlier been found in reactive arthritis patients' fluid and blood.

TCRdb re-analysed the 5' RACE reads in MiXCR, keeping a single row per CDR3 protein. The data hold 500,000 or so distinct CDR3 sequences, with under 5.5% observed a single time. Sequencing was done on a sample of blood, either unsorted or a sorted T cell fraction (not recorded which). This sequence joins TRBV6-5 and TRBJ2-1; no definite D call. This clonotype originated in a male donor with ankylosing spondylitis. The CDR3 region has the DNA TGTGCCAGCAGTTTCCGACCCGGCTCCTACAATGAGCAGTTCTTC. It is translated as CASSFRPGSYNEQFF.